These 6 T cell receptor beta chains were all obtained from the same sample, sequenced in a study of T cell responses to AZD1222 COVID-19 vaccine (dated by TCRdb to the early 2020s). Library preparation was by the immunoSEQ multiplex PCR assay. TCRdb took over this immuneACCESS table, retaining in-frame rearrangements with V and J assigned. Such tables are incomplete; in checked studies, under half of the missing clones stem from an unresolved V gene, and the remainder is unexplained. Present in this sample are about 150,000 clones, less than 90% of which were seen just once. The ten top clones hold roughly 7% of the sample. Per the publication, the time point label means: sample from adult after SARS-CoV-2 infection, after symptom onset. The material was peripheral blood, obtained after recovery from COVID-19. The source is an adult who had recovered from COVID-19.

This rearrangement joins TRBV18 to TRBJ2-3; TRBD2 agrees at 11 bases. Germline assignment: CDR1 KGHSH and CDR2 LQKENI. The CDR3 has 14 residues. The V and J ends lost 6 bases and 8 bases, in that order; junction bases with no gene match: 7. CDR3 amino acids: CASSATSGIVTQYF. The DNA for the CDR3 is TGTGCCAGCTCGGCGACTAGCGGGATTGTTACGCAGTATTTT.

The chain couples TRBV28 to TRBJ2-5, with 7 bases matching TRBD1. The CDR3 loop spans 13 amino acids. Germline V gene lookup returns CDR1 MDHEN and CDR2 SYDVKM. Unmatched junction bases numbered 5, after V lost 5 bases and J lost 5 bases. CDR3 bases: TGTGCCAGCAGTGTCACAGGGGAGGAGACCCAGTACTTC. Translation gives CASSVTGEETQYF.

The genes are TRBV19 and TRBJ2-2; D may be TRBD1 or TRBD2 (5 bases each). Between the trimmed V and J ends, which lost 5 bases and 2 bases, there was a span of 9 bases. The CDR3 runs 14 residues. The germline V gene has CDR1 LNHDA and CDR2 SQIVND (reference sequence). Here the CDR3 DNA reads TGTGCCAGTAGTGCGAGGGGAAACACCGGGGAGCTGTTTTTT. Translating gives CASSARGNTGELFF.

The CDR3 protein is CASSRKGSTGGVYEQYF. The CDR3, as DNA: TGTGCCAGCAGCCGAAAGGGGAGTACAGGGGGTGTCTACGAGCAGTACTTC. The chain is built from TRBV27 and TRBJ2-7; 8 nucleotides agree with TRBD1. The ends lost 6 bases at V and 3 bases at J; junction bases unmatched: 16. The CDR3 consists of 17 residues. The germline V gene encodes CDR1 MNHEY and CDR2 SMNVEV (reference sequence).

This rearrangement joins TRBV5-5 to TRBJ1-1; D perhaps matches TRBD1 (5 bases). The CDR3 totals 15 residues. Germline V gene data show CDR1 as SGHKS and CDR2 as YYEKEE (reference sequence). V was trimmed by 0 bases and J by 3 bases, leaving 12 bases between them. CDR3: CASSLVRARDTEAFF. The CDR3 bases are TGTGCCAGCAGCTTGGTGAGGGCCAGGGACACTGAAGCTTTCTTT.

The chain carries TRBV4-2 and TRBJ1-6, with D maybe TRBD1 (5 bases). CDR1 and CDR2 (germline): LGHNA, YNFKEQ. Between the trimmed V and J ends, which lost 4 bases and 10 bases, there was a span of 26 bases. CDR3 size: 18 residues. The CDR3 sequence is CASSPDRDLVQPGSPLHF. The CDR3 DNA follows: TGTGCCAGCAGCCCAGACCGGGACCTCGTCCAACCTGGATCACCCCTCCACTTT.